The sequence of this TCR beta chain was determined in a study of Graves' ophthalmopathy and Graves' hyperthyroidism. This clonotype was observed a few times. With 5 bases removed from V and 0 bases from J, the gap between germline ends came to 17 bases. CDR3 length: 16 residues. Germline V lookup: CDR1 MNHEY, CDR2 SVGAGI. The authors enrolled newly diagnosed hyperthyroidism patients aged 18 to 65 with under 2 months' duration. It was on clinical symptoms, serum thyroxine, TRAb, thyroid ultrasound and orbital computed tomography that diagnosis relied. The authors amplified TCR beta CDR3 regions, and they did so from RNA transcripts for repertoire sequencing. RT-PCR in the first round used HTBI primers; a second-round multiplex PCR followed. TCRdb passed the multiplex PCR reads through MiXCR, listing each CDR3 protein once. This sample yields approximately 1.2 million distinct CDR3 sequences, of which around a third are seen a single time; over 8.5% belongs to the top ten.

The clonotype originates from an adult man with Graves' hyperthyroidism. This sequence joins TRBV6-5 and TRBJ2-7; a weak D match, TRBD2 (6 bases). Sequencing was done on a sample of peripheral blood or thyroid tissue (not recorded which). CDR3 nucleotides: TGTGCCAGCAGTGAAGGGCGGGATCCCAGCTCCTACGAGCAGTACTTC. This gives the protein CASSEGRDPSSYEQYF.